Below, 5 T cell receptor beta chains from the same sample are listed, as sequenced in a study of T cell responses to AZD1222 COVID-19 vaccine (dated by TCRdb to about 2021). Receptor amplification or capture employed the immunoSEQ multiplex PCR assay. In TCRdb, the immuneACCESS table is reduced to in-frame sequences with V and J assigned. These tables do not hold every clone; where another copy was compared, an unresolved V gene accounts for under half, and the others remain unexplained. Across this sample there are 200,000 or so clones, with around 87% seen only once. The ten largest clones take up about 2.5% of the sample. Sample time point, as interpreted from the label and publication: baseline before first vaccination. The treatment or condition label here, explained by the study, means: meningococcal conjugate vaccine given as trial control. This sample comprised peripheral blood, obtained on day 0 of MenACWY control vaccination. The receptors stem from an adult in good health.

This chain joins TRBV29-1 and TRBJ2-7; TRBD1 matches at 7 bases. CDR1 SQVTM and CDR2 ANQGSEA come from the germline V gene. Unmatched junction bases numbered 6, after V lost 4 bases and J lost 3 bases. The CDR3 runs to 13 residues. In nucleotides, the CDR3 is TGCAGCGTTGGAGGACAGGATAACTACGAGCAGTACTTC. Translated: CSVGGQDNYEQYF.

This chain links TRBV12-3 or TRBV12-4 with TRBJ2-7; D could derive from TRBD1 or TRBD2 (6 bases each). The CDR3 has 12 amino acids. V dropped 1 base and J dropped 7 bases, with 8 bases sitting between them. The DNA of the CDR3 is TGTGCCAGCAGTTTAGGGGGGGCAGAGCAGTACTTC. This gives the protein CASSLGGAEQYF.

The chain joins TRBV18 to TRBJ1-4; TRBD1 aligns across 8 bases. V lost 3 bases, J lost 7 bases, and 4 bases stayed unmatched. Looked up from germline, CDR1 is KGHSH and CDR2 is LQKENI. The CDR3 is 14 amino acids. In DNA form, the CDR3 reads TGTGCCAGCTCACCCGGACAGGGATTTGAAAAACTGTTTTTT. Translating gives CASSPGQGFEKLFF.

The genes are TRBV4-2 and TRBJ2-1; TRBD2 agrees at 11 bases. Germline V gives CDR1 LGHNA, CDR2 YNFKEQ. This CDR3 comprises 17 residues. V lost 3 bases to trimming and J lost 5 bases; unmatched junction nucleotides: 9. This CDR3 is CASSQASVAGGDNEQFF. For the CDR3, the DNA is TGTGCCAGCAGCCAGGCCTCTGTAGCGGGGGGGGACAATGAGCAGTTCTTC.

The J gene is TRBJ2-7, the V gene TRBV10-3, with D perhaps given as TRBD1 or TRBD2 (6 bases each). V was pared by 2 bases and J by 3 bases, with 14 bases between. The CDR3 contains 15 residues. Germline V gives CDR1 ENHRY, CDR2 SYGVKD. CDR3 region: CAISETGAVIYEQYF. In DNA form, the CDR3 reads TGTGCCATCAGTGAGACGGGGGCGGTTATCTACGAGCAGTACTTC.